This TCR beta chain was identified during a study of cytomegalovirus exposure and HLA in healthy donors. V dropped 2 bases and J dropped 2 bases, with 7 bases sitting between them. Germline lookup yields CDR1 LNHDA and CDR2 SQIVND (reference sequence). The CDR3 is 15 amino acids. The PCR employed 60 Vbeta primers together with 13 Jbeta primers. The protocol was immunoSEQ multiplex PCR, while the TCRdb copy is restricted to in-frame clones and leaves out a portion. The sample yields approximately 160,000 clones, approximately 80% seen once. Study-wide results and limits: Sequencing depth across donors, presence/absence analyses assumed, was roughly uniform. While the bulk of TCR sequences proved rare, some public TCRs turned up in many donors.

With regard to this clone: Its target is unknown.

The sample comprised PBMCs. The chain is built from TRBV19 and TRBJ2-6; D ambiguous. This clonotype was obtained from a man aged 18 to 29 in good health and CMV-seropositive. Here the CDR3 reads CASSIMGAGANVLTF. In DNA, the CDR3 is TGTGCCAGTAGTATAATGGGCGCTGGGGCCAACGTCCTGACTTTC.